This T cell receptor beta chain stems from a study of T cells in Graves' hyperthyroidism and ophthalmopathy. General study results and limits: A model using 13 V-J features told ophthalmopathy apart from stable hyperthyroidism.

Germline V lookup: CDR1 SGHNT, CDR2 YYREEE (reference sequence). This CDR3 is 16 amino acids long. J lost 2 bases, V lost 0 bases, and 2 bases had no gene match. The source material, RNA transcripts, was used to amplify TCR beta CDR3 regions. The HTBI set primed first-round TCR CDR3 RT-PCR. Using its own MiXCR run on the multiplex PCR reads, TCRdb lists one record per CDR3 protein. The sample contains some 700,000 distinct CDR3 sequences, approximately 15% of which appear only once. With regard to this clonotype: As yet, its antigen is unknown.

This chain uses TRBV5-4 with TRBJ2-1; 10 nucleotides line up with TRBD2. The specimen was blood. The sequence came from a man in his forties or fifties with Graves' hyperthyroidism. The CDR3 spells CASSLGTSGAYNEQFF. CDR3 nucleotide sequence: TGTGCCAGCAGCTTGGGGACTAGCGGAGCCTACAATGAGCAGTTCTTC. Based on the CDR3 plus reference TRBV5-4 and TRBJ2-1, the full variable domain is ETGVTQSPTHLIKTRGQQVTLRCSSQSGHNTVSWYQQALGQGPQFIFQYYREEENGRGNFPPRFSGLQFPNYSSELNVNALELDDSALYLCASSLGTSGAYNEQFFGPGTRLTVL.